A single sample is the source of the 8 T cell receptor beta chains below, sequenced in a study of T cells after yellow fever vaccination. A single record per CDR3 protein comes from TCRdb applying MiXCR to the 5' RACE reads. Of 450,000 to 650,000 distinct CDR3 sequences detected, approximately 15% appear once; the ten largest clones hold more than 13%. The input for sequencing was PBMCs, taken on the day of the yellow fever booster vaccination. The receptor source for this set is a man under 40 who received the YFV17D yellow fever vaccine.

This clonotype was observed a few times. The genes are TRBV19 and TRBJ2-7, with 7 nucleotides matching TRBD2. Germline values: CDR1 LNHDA, CDR2 SQIVND (reference sequence). With V trimmed by 3 bases and J by 2 bases, 13 bases remained unmatched. This CDR3 is built from 17 residues. The DNA for the CDR3 is TGTGCCAGTAGTATTTCGGCAGGGCTAGCGGAGGCCTACGAGCAGTACTTC. Protein sequence: CASSISAGLAEAYEQYF.

The chain uses TRBV20-1 and TRBJ2-2, with D tentatively TRBD1 (6 bases). CDR1 is DFQATT, CDR2 SNEGSKA, per germline (reference sequence). The V gene lost 6 bases and the J gene lost 3 bases, with 14 bases spanning the gap. This CDR3 has 14 residues. The CDR3 DNA follows: TGCAGTGCCACCGACAGGAAATACACCGGGGAGCTGTTTTTT. Translated, it gives CSATDRKYTGELFF.

Details on this clonotype: A much larger clone differs from this one at a single base, so this may be a read error. This rearrangement joins TRBV20-1 to TRBJ2-1, with D unresolved. The CDR3 length is 12 residues. CDR1 and CDR2 from the germline V gene are DFQATT and SNEGSKA (reference sequence). The CDR3 spells CSAEDTLNELFF. The CDR3 DNA is TGCAGTGCTGAAGACACCCTCAATGAGCTGTTCTTC.

This clonotype was detected many times. This chain uses TRBV9 with TRBJ2-5; D not resolved. The CDR3 contains 12 residues. V lost 3 bases and J 2 bases, leaving 5 bases between the germline ends. Germline loops: CDR1 SGDLS, CDR2 YYNGEE. The chain's CDR3 is CASSGNQETQYF. DNA of the CDR3: TGTGCCAGCAGCGGTAATCAAGAGACCCAGTACTTC.

The rearrangement links TRBV6-1 to TRBJ2-2, with TRBD2 matching over 7 bases. The length of the CDR3 is 14 residues. Germline V gene sequence: CDR1 MNHNS, CDR2 SASEGT. With 6 bases clipped from V and 2 bases from J, the junction kept 3 bases outside the gene matches. The CDR3 DNA is TGTGCCAGCAGCAAGACTAGCAACACCGGGGAGCTGTTTTTT. This gives the protein CASSKTSNTGELFF.

The J gene is TRBJ2-1, the V gene TRBV20-1; 10 bases match TRBD2. Germline trimming cut 2 bases from V and 9 bases from J; bases unmatched to any gene: 1. Germline CDR1 DFQATT, CDR2 SNEGSKA (reference sequence). There are 12 residues in the CDR3. The CDR3 coding sequence is TGCAGTGCTAGACCTAGCGGGAGTGAGCAGTTCTTC. Amino acid sequence: CSARPSGSEQFF.

V usage is TRBV4-2 and J usage is TRBJ1-1, with 7 bases that match TRBD1. In germline, CDR1 is LGHNA, CDR2 YNFKEQ. The CDR3 extends over 17 amino acids. Trimming took 4 bases from V and 4 from J; bases not matched to a gene: 15. The CDR3 here is CASSPSPGRDRGTEAFF. The CDR3 DNA reads as TGTGCCAGCAGCCCCTCCCCGGGACGGGACAGAGGCACTGAAGCTTTCTTT.

J is TRBJ2-1 and V is TRBV7-2, with 7 bases aligning to TRBD2. With 5 bases clipped from V and 0 bases from J, the junction kept 7 bases outside the gene matches. The CDR3 is 16 amino acids. Per germline, CDR1 SGHTA and CDR2 FQGNSA. CDR3 region: CASSVTSDHSYNEQFF. Here the CDR3 DNA reads TGTGCCAGCAGCGTAACTAGCGACCACTCCTACAATGAGCAGTTCTTC.